This TCR beta chain appears in the sequencing data of a study of human T cells and chemical hapten exposure. In its sample, this clonotype was seen many times. In TCRdb, the RACE reads were re-called with MiXCR into one record per CDR3 protein. The table records approximately 32,000 distinct CDR3 sequences, roughly 12% of them present only once. As to time point: pre-sensitization, week 0. Treatment of the sample: therapeutic diphenylcyclopropenone sensitization with weekly scalp DPC. The authors' total RNA extraction used unfractionated whole blood. Germline assignment: CDR1 SGHTA and CDR2 FQGNSA. The CDR3 runs to 15 residues. The V end was cut by 0 bases, the J end by 0 bases, with 6 bases between.

The genes are TRBV7-2 and TRBJ1-5; D is unclear. Sample: whole blood, taken in connection with sensitization to the hapten diphenylcyclopropenone (DPC). The TCR originated in a woman in her thirties or forties with alopecia areata. Some clones in this sample may be carry-over from other donors' samples. The CDR3 loop is CASSLAGHSNQPQHF. CDR3 coding DNA: TGTGCCAGCAGCTTAGCTGGGCATAGCAATCAGCCCCAGCATTTT.